Listed below are T cell receptor beta chains from one sample, sequenced in a study of patients and donors after allogeneic stem cell transplantation. TCRdb reprocessed the RT-PCR reads via MiXCR and lists one record per CDR3 protein. The top ten hold more than 25% of the sample, which has approximately 150,000 distinct CDR3 sequences, approximately 25% seen once. Sequencing was carried out using blood, either unsorted or a sorted T cell fraction (not recorded which). Receptors were obtained from a human donor who was either an allogeneic HSCT recipient or a stem cell or donor lymphocyte infusion donor (not recorded which). It is not recorded whose cells these are; they may come from a transplant donor. Both conserved end residues are part of each CDR3. Fields, in order: D gene, V gene, clone size, J gene, CDR3 DNA, CDR3 protein. D genes are given only for firm matches. For some rows the clone size is stated as once, few or many, or as a class when expanded; others skip it.

>-|TRBV5-1|many|TRBJ1-3
TGCGCCAGCAGCTTGAGCAAGCCAGGAAACACCATATATTTT
CASSLSKPGNTIYF
>TRBD2|TRBV6-5|-|TRBJ2-1
TGTGCCAGCAGAATGACTAGCGGGGGGGCCGGAGGCAATGAGCAGTTCTTC
CASRMTSGGAGGNEQFF
>-|TRBV20-1|-|TRBJ2-2
TGCAGTGCTAGGGGGGGAACCGGGGAGCTGTTTTTT
CSARGGTGELFF
>-|TRBV29-1|-|TRBJ2-5
TGCAGCGGCCGTACTACACGGGCGACCCAGTACTTC
CSGRTTRATQYF
>TRBD2|TRBV7-8|many|TRBJ2-1
TGTGCCAGCAGCGCCCGGACTAGCGGAGATTACAATGAGCAGTTCTTC
CASSARTSGDYNEQFF
>-|TRBV7-2|few|TRBJ1-5
TGTGCCAGCAGCTTTCCCTTTGGGGGTGGCAATCAGCCCCAGCATTTT
CASSFPFGGGNQPQHF
>TRBD1|TRBV2|-|TRBJ2-1
TGTGCCAGCAGGGGTTGGACAGGCTACAATGAGCAGTTCTTC
CASRGWTGYNEQFF
>TRBD1|TRBV6-1|-|TRBJ2-3
TGTGCCAGCACGGAGACAGGGGAGCCTGTAACGCAGTATTTT
CASTETGEPVTQYF
>TRBD2|TRBV7-6|-|TRBJ2-7
TGTGCCAGCAGCACTAGCGGGAGGACCTACGAGCAGTACTTC
CASSTSGRTYEQYF
>-|TRBV6-5|few|TRBJ1-2
TGTGCCAGCAGTTACTCGACCCCCGCAGGGCGCTATGGCTACACCTTC
CASSYSTPAGRYGYTF
>-|TRBV20-1|few|TRBJ1-4
TGCAGTGCTAGAGATAGCCATCCTAATGAAAAACTGTTTTTT
CSARDSHPNEKLFF
>TRBD1|TRBV11-2|-|TRBJ1-4
TGTGCCAGCAGCTTAGGTCTCAGGGGGGACGAAAAACTGTTTTTT
CASSLGLRGDEKLFF
>-|TRBV10-3|once|TRBJ2-7
TGTGCCATCAGTGAGTCGATACCCCCTGGGGAGTTCGTTTCTCTTGGCGAGCAGTACTTC
CAISESIPPGEFVSLGEQYF
>-|TRBV20-1|-|TRBJ2-1
TGCAGTGTATCCAATGGGAAGGAGCAGTTCTTC
CSVSNGKEQFF
>-|TRBV12-3/TRBV12-4|-|TRBJ2-4
TGTGCCAGCAGTTTATCGCAGGTTGTGGCCAAAAACATTCAGTACTTC
CASSLSQVVAKNIQYF
>TRBD2|TRBV6-2/TRBV6-3|-|TRBJ2-1
TGTGCCAGCAGTTTGTTACCGGGACTAGCGGGGGCGAGGTACAATGAGCAGTTCTTC
CASSLLPGLAGARYNEQFF
>TRBD1|TRBV7-2|many|TRBJ1-4
TGTGCCAGCAGCCTAGACAGGGGGGATGAAAAACTGTTTTTT
CASSLDRGDEKLFF
>-|TRBV12-3/TRBV12-4|-|TRBJ2-3
TGTGCCAGCAGTTTATTCGACACGATAAGCACAGATACGCAGTATTTT
CASSLFDTISTDTQYF
>-|TRBV12-3/TRBV12-4|few|TRBJ2-3
TGTGCCAGCAGCTCAGACCCCCTTACGCAGTATTTT
CASSSDPLTQYF
>-|TRBV5-1|many|TRBJ2-7
TGCGCCAGCAGCTTGAGTTCCTACGAGCAGTACTTC
CASSLSSYEQYF
>TRBD1|TRBV27|-|TRBJ2-7
TGTGCCAGCAGTCCCCGGACAGGTCAGACGTACTCCTACGAGCAGTACTTC
CASSPRTGQTYSYEQYF
>-|TRBV27|few|TRBJ1-6
TGTGCCAGCAGTAGAGGCTCCTATAATTCACCCCTCCACTTT
CASSRGSYNSPLHF
>-|TRBV7-9|few|TRBJ1-1
TGTGCCAGCACCGTTAGCGGGCGCCGGGTTGGCGCTTTCTTT
CASTVSGRRVGAFF
>TRBD1|TRBV29-1|few|TRBJ1-2
TGCAGCGTTGGTCCCTCCGAGACAGGGGGCGGCTATGGCTACACCTTC
CSVGPSETGGGYGYTF
>-|TRBV20-1|-|TRBJ2-4
TGCAGTGCTCGCCGGGGGGCCAAAAACATTCAGTACTTC
CSARRGAKNIQYF
>TRBD2|TRBV18|-|TRBJ2-1
TGTGCCAGCTCACGCCTAAGTAGCGGGAGGGCTCGGGAGCAGTTCTTC
CASSRLSSGRAREQFF
>-|TRBV20-1|few|TRBJ2-1
TGCAGTGCTAGTTTGCCGGCTTCCTACAATGAGCAGTTCTTC
CSASLPASYNEQFF
>-|TRBV30|once|TRBJ2-1
TGTGCCTGGCAACAACAGGGCAATGAGCAGTTCTTC
CAWQQQGNEQFF
>TRBD2|TRBV29-1|-|TRBJ2-3
TGCAGCGTTTTAGTGATTAGCGGGGGGGCAGATACGCAGTATTTT
CSVLVISGGADTQYF
>TRBD1|TRBV29-1|few|TRBJ2-6
TGCAGCGTTGAAGTACAGGGGGCAAGGGGCTCTGGGGCCAACGTCCTGACTTTC
CSVEVQGARGSGANVLTF
>-|TRBV5-5|-|TRBJ1-6
TGTGCCAGCAGCTTGGGATATAATTCACCCCTCCACTTT
CASSLGYNSPLHF
>TRBD1|TRBV12-3/TRBV12-4|-|TRBJ2-2
TGTGCCAGCAGTGGGGGACAGGGCGCCGGGGAGCTGTTTTTT
CASSGGQGAGELFF
>TRBD1|TRBV12-3/TRBV12-4|few|TRBJ1-1
TGTGCCAGCAGCCGACAGGGTGGGGACACTGAAGCTTTCTTT
CASSRQGGDTEAFF
>-|TRBV12-3/TRBV12-4|few|TRBJ1-3
TGTGCCAGCAGGGAACAGGTATCTGGAAACACCATATATTTT
CASREQVSGNTIYF
>-|TRBV5-1|-|TRBJ1-4
TGCGCCAGCAGCACCGGACAGTTTGCAACTAATGAAAAACTGTTTTTT
CASSTGQFATNEKLFF
>-|TRBV6-2/TRBV6-3|-|TRBJ2-3
TGTGCCAGCAGTTACTCGTCCCCGGGACATAGAACAGATACGCAGTATTTT
CASSYSSPGHRTDTQYF
>-|TRBV20-1|few|TRBJ2-1
TGCAGTGCTAGAGTGCTAGCAGGGAGCTCCTACAATGAGCAGTTCTTC
CSARVLAGSSYNEQFF
>-|TRBV5-1|few|TRBJ2-5
TGCGCCAGCAGCTCGATATGGAGGCAAGAGACCCAGTACTTC
CASSSIWRQETQYF
>-|TRBV19|-|TRBJ1-1
TGTGCCAGTAGTATCTTGGTGCCAGACACTGAAGCTTTCTTT
CASSILVPDTEAFF
>-|TRBV12-3/TRBV12-4|few|TRBJ1-5
TGTGCCAGCAGTTTCCCTGGGAGGGGTCAGCCCCAGCATTTT
CASSFPGRGQPQHF
>TRBD2|TRBV20-1|-|TRBJ2-1
TGCAGTGCTAGAGATGCGGGAGGGTTCGAGCAGTTCTTC
CSARDAGGFEQFF
>TRBD1|TRBV7-9|-|TRBJ1-4
TGTGCCAGCAGCTTAGGTTTTTCCGGGACAGACGAAAAACTGTTTTTT
CASSLGFSGTDEKLFF